Presented here are 14 T cell receptor beta chains from one specimen sequenced in a study of T-cell reconstitution after alpha-beta-depleted transplantation in children. This sample's TCRbeta library carried unique molecular identifier barcodes. TCRdb independently ran MiXCR on the PCR reads; one entry per CDR3 protein. This table holds fewer than 550,000 distinct CDR3 sequences, approximately 11% found once. This specimen consisted of PBMCs from the stem cell graft donor, obtained from the stem cell graft. These TCRs come from a human donor who donated a stem cell graft to a child with acute myeloid leukemia.

The chain joins TRBV27 to TRBJ1-5; D gene unclear. CDR1 is MNHEY, CDR2 SMNVEV, per germline (reference sequence). Trimming shortened V by 0 bases and J by 2 bases, and 14 bases separated the two germline ends. CDR3 length: 17 residues. The DNA of the CDR3 is TGTGCCAGCAGTTTATCGTTTGGTGAAGCAGGCAATCAGCCCCAGCATTTT. Translation gives CASSLSFGEAGNQPQHF.

This clonotype came up many times. The chain employs TRBV6-2 or TRBV6-3 and TRBJ2-7, with a possible D match to TRBD2 (6 bases). The CDR3 sequence is 11 residues long. The germline V gene has CDR1 MNHEY and CDR2 SVGEGT. The V end lost 8 bases, the J end lost 4 bases, and 9 bases lay between the germline ends. The CDR3 nucleotides read TGTGCCAGCGGGGGAGGTTACGAGCAGTACTTC. Translating gives CASGGGYEQYF.

V gene TRBV6-1 combines with J gene TRBJ2-7; perhaps TRBD1 as D (5 bases). The CDR3 extends over 13 amino acids. Germline V CDR1 and CDR2: MNHNS, SASEGT. Trimming took 3 bases from V and 2 from J, leaving 8 bases between them. The DNA for the CDR3 is TGTGCCAGCAGTGATAGGGGAACCTACGAGCAGTACGTC. It codes for CASSDRGTYEQYV.

This clonotype has at least ten counts. The chain couples TRBV5-5 to TRBJ2-7; D tentatively fits TRBD1 or TRBD2 (5 bases each). Trimming pared 0 bases from V and 6 bases from J, leaving 16 bases between. This CDR3 has 15 residues. CDR1 SGHKS and CDR2 YYEKEE come from the germline V gene (reference sequence). The DNA of the CDR3 is TGTGCCAGCAGCTTGGGTGGGGACCCGAGGGGCGAGCAGTACTTC. Protein sequence: CASSLGGDPRGEQYF. Together with reference TRBV5-5 and TRBJ2-7, the CDR3 gives the full variable domain: DAGVTQSPTHLIKTRGQQVTLRCSPISGHKSVSWYQQVLGQGPQFIFQYYEKEERGRGNFPDRFSARQFPNYSSELNVNALLLGDSALYLCASSLGGDPRGEQYFGPGTRLTVT.

The chain has TRBV11-2 and TRBJ2-5, with D possibly TRBD2 on 5 matching bases. The CDR3 spans 15 residues. Germline CDR1 and CDR2: SGHAT and FQNNGV. V was cut by 5 bases and J by 2 bases, with 15 bases left in between. For the CDR3, the DNA is TGTGCCAGCAGCCCGGACTTAGCGATACAAGAGACCCAGTACTTC. Translation: CASSPDLAIQETQYF.

Written as DNA, the CDR3 is TGTGCCAGCTCACCCACCCTAGCGAGGGGCTCCTACGAGCAGTACTTC. Translation gives CASSPTLARGSYEQYF. This chain links TRBV18 with TRBJ2-7, with a possible D match to TRBD2 (6 bases). Trimming removed 3 bases from V and 0 bases from J, with 15 bases in between. Germline values: CDR1 KGHSH, CDR2 LQKENI. CDR3 size: 16 residues.

This chain joins TRBV12-3 or TRBV12-4 and TRBJ1-3; D not resolved. The ends were cut back, 7 bases at V and 0 bases at J, with 13 bases in the middle. The CDR3 spans 15 residues. DNA of the CDR3: TGTGCCAGCAACCCGGACGCGGGCTCTGGAAACACCATATATTTT. As protein: CASNPDAGSGNTIYF.

The CDR3 DNA is TGCAGTGCCCTGACTAGCGGGGGGTCCAGCTCCTACAATGAGCAGTTCTTC. Translating gives CSALTSGGSSSYNEQFF. The genes are TRBV20-1 and TRBJ2-1; 13 bases match TRBD2. Looked up from germline, CDR1 is DFQATT and CDR2 is SNEGSKA (reference sequence). Germline trimming cut 6 bases from V and 0 bases from J; bases unmatched to any gene: 8. The CDR3 covers 17 residues.

This clonotype was detected many times. This chain links TRBV7-3 with TRBJ2-1; perhaps D is TRBD1 or TRBD2 (5 bases each). Trimming removed 5 bases at V and 13 bases at J, with 15 bases between. The CDR3 consists of 12 residues. Germline CDR1 and CDR2: SGHTA and FQGTGA. CDR3 in DNA: TGTGCCAGCAGCGGATCACCGGGACGACAGTTCTTC. Its translation: CASSGSPGRQFF. The variable domain in full, completed from reference TRBV7-3 and TRBJ2-1, reads GAGVSQTPSNKVTEKGKYVELRCDPISGHTALYWYRQSLGQGPEFLIYFQGTGAADDSGLPNDRFFAVRPEGSVSTLKIQRTERGDSAVYLCASSGSPGRQFFGPGTRLTVL.

The chain couples TRBV5-5 to TRBJ2-2; D remains ambiguous. Between the trimmed V and J ends, which lost 2 bases and 6 bases, there was a span of 5 bases. The CDR3 totals 12 residues. Looked up from germline, CDR1 is SGHKS and CDR2 is YYEKEE (reference sequence). The CDR3 DNA reads as TGTGCCAGCAGCTTTAATTCCGGGGAGCTGTTTTTT. This codes for CASSFNSGELFF. The whole variable domain, remainder taken from reference TRBV5-5 and TRBJ2-2, is DAGVTQSPTHLIKTRGQQVTLRCSPISGHKSVSWYQQVLGQGPQFIFQYYEKEERGRGNFPDRFSARQFPNYSSELNVNALLLGDSALYLCASSFNSGELFFGEGSRLTVL.

Ten or more counts support this clonotype. The V call is TRBV7-2, the J call TRBJ2-1, with 11 bases lining up with TRBD1. With V trimmed by 3 bases and J by 4 bases, 5 bases remained unmatched. In germline, CDR1 is SGHTA, CDR2 FQGNSA. The CDR3 is 16 residues long. The CDR3 spells CASSFGTGGIYNEQFF. CDR3 DNA: TGTGCCAGCAGCTTCGGGACAGGGGGAATATACAATGAGCAGTTCTTC.

The chain has TRBV24-1 and TRBJ2-1; TRBD2 matches at 11 bases. The CDR3 length is 14 residues. Trimming at V came to 7 bases and at J to 5 bases, leaving 3 bases not matched to a gene. Germline V lookup: CDR1 KGHDR, CDR2 SFDVKD. The chain's CDR3 is CATRGTSGDNEQFF. The DNA for the CDR3 is TGTGCCACCAGAGGGACTAGCGGTGACAATGAGCAGTTCTTC.

This clonotype has just a few counts. The J gene is TRBJ1-1, the V gene TRBV20-1; TRBD1 aligns across 8 bases. CDR3 length: 16 residues. In germline, CDR1 is DFQATT, CDR2 SNEGSKA (reference sequence). Trimming at V came to 6 bases and at J to 4 bases, leaving 16 bases not matched to a gene. The CDR3 reads CSALDRAGIGVTEAFF. As DNA, the CDR3 is TGCAGTGCCCTGGACAGGGCGGGGATAGGAGTCACTGAAGCTTTCTTT.

This clonotype was detected only a few times. The chain joins TRBV7-6 to TRBJ1-3; TRBD1 agrees at 8 bases. Trimming cost V 5 bases and J 1 base; bases outside gene matches: 7. The length of the CDR3 is 16 residues. The germline V gene encodes CDR1 SGHVS and CDR2 FNYEAQ. The CDR3 loop reads CASSQPTGESGNTIYF. The CDR3 DNA reads as TGTGCCAGCAGCCAACCGACAGGGGAGTCTGGAAACACCATATATTTT.